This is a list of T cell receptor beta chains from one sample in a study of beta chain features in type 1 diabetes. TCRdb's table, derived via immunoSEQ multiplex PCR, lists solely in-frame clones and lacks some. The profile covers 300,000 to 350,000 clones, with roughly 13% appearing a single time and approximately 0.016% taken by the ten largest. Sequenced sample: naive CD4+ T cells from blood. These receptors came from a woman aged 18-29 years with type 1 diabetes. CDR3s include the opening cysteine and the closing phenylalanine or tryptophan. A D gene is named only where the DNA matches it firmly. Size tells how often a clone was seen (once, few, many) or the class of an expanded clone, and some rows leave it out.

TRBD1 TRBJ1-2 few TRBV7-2 CASVVRDRPRYGYTF TGTGCCAGCGTTGTTAGGGACAGGCCTCGTTATGGCTACACCTTC
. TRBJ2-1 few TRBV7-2 CATKGGAAMGAGEQFF TGTGCCACCAAAGGGGGGGCAGCGATGGGAGCGGGGGAGCAGTTCTTC
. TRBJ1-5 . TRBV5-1 CASSLEPGNHQPQHF TGCGCCAGCAGCTTGGAGCCCGGGAACCATCAGCCCCAGCATTTT
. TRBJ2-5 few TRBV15 CATSRPHSQETQYF TGTGCCACCAGCAGACCACACAGTCAAGAGACCCAGTACTTC
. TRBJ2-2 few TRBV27 CASSPEGYTGELFF TGTGCCAGCAGCCCGGAGGGATACACCGGGGAGCTGTTTTTT
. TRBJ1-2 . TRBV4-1 CASSQGSRTEGYGYTF TGCGCCAGCAGCCAAGGGTCTCGCACAGAAGGCTATGGCTACACCTTC
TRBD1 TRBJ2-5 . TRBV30 CAWSVTAGGRETQYF TGTGCCTGGAGTGTTACGGCAGGGGGCAGGGAGACCCAGTACTTC
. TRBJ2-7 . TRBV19 CASSGPPQERFNEQYF TGTGCCAGTAGTGGTCCCCCCCAGGAACGGTTTAACGAGCAGTACTTC
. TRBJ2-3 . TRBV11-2 CASSFRLNSFTDTQYF TGTGCCAGCAGCTTCAGACTAAATTCTTTCACAGATACGCAGTATTTT
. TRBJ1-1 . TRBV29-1 CSVRAAARNTEAFF TGCAGCGTGAGAGCGGCGGCGAGAAACACTGAAGCTTTCTTT
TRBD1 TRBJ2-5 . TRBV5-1 CASSTQTGETQYF TGCGCCAGCAGCACCCAGACAGGGGAGACCCAGTACTTC
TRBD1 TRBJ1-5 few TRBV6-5 CASRRTGQGDQPQHF TGTGCCAGCAGGCGAACCGGACAGGGAGATCAGCCCCAGCATTTT
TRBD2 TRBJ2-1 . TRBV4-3 CASSQGSGLAGVRGQFF TGCGCCAGCAGCCAAGGGTCCGGACTAGCGGGAGTCCGTGGGCAGTTCTTC
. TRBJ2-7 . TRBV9 CASSVSSARFYEQYF TGTGCCAGCAGCGTGTCATCCGCGCGATTCTACGAGCAGTACTTC
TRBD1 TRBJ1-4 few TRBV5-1 CASSSSGTGDEKLFF TGCGCCAGCAGCTCATCCGGGACAGGGGATGAAAAACTGTTTTTT
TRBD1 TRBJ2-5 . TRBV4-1 CASSQFPGQLQETQYF TGCGCCAGCAGCCAGTTCCCGGGACAGCTACAAGAGACCCAGTACTTC
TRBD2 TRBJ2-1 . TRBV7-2 CASSLVSSGSYEQFF TGTGCCAGCAGCTTAGTGTCTAGCGGGAGCTATGAGCAGTTCTTC
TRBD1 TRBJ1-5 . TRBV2 CASSFYGQGNQPQHF TGTGCCAGCAGTTTTTACGGACAGGGCAATCAGCCCCAGCATTTT
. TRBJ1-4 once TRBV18 CASSPQPGKTGKLFF TGTGCCAGCTCACCACAACCAGGGAAGACAGGAAAACTGTTTTTT
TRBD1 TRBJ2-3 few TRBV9 CASSVERGQWDTQYF TGTGCCAGCAGCGTAGAAAGGGGGCAGTGGGATACGCAGTATTTT
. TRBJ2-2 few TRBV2 CASSDWGSGAGELFF TGTGCCAGCAGTGATTGGGGTTCGGGGGCCGGGGAGCTGTTTTTT
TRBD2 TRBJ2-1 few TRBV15 CATSRGQGALAGGNEQFF TGTGCCACCAGCAGAGGACAGGGGGCACTAGCGGGAGGAAATGAGCAGTTCTTC
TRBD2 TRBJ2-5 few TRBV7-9 CASSSGSGSYEETQYF TGTGCCAGCAGCTCGGGCAGCGGGAGTTACGAAGAGACCCAGTACTTC
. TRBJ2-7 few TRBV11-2 CASSPQTGTYEQYF TGTGCCAGCAGCCCCCAGACAGGCACCTACGAGCAGTACTTC
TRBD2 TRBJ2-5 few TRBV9 CASSSGGVLQETQYF TGTGCCAGCAGCAGTGGGGGGGTCCTCCAAGAGACCCAGTACTTC
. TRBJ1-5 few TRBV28 CASSLRQPQHF TGTGCCAGCAGTTTACGTCAGCCCCAGCATTTT
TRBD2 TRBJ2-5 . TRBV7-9 CASSLVAGVFETQYF TGTGCCAGCAGCTTAGTAGCGGGAGTTTTCGAGACCCAGTACTTC
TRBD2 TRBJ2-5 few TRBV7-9 CASSLTRLAGAETQYF TGTGCCAGCAGCTTGACTCGACTAGCGGGAGCGGAGACCCAGTACTTC
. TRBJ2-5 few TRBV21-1 CASSPPGQGRGTQYF TGTGCCAGCAGCCCGCCTGGACAGGGGCGAGGGACCCAGTACTTC
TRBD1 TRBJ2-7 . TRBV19 CASGLTGIGYEQYF TGTGCCAGTGGGTTGACAGGGATCGGCTACGAGCAGTACTTC
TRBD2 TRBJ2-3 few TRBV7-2 CASSATSGRYTDTQYF TGTGCCAGCAGCGCAACTAGCGGAAGATACACAGATACGCAGTATTTT
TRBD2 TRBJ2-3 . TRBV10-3 CATGLAGTDTQYF TGTGCCACCGGACTAGCGGGAACAGATACGCAGTATTTT
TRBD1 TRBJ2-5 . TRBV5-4 CASSLGQGAFGETQYF TGTGCCAGCAGCCTAGGACAGGGGGCATTCGGAGAGACCCAGTACTTC
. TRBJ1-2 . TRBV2 CASTYRVYGYTF TGTGCCAGCACCTACAGGGTGTATGGCTACACCTTC
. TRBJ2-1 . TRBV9 CASSLPTHSRNEQFF TGTGCCAGCAGCCTTCCCACCCATAGTCGCAATGAGCAGTTCTTC
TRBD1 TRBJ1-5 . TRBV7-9 CASSVGTGGRNQPQHF TGTGCCAGCAGCGTCGGGACAGGGGGACGCAATCAGCCCCAGCATTTT
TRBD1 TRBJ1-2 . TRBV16 CASSQDRVYGYTF TGTGCCAGCAGCCAAGACAGGGTCTATGGCTACACCTTC
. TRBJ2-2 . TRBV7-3 CASSPGAGELFF TGTGCCAGCAGCCCCGGAGCCGGGGAGCTGTTTTTT